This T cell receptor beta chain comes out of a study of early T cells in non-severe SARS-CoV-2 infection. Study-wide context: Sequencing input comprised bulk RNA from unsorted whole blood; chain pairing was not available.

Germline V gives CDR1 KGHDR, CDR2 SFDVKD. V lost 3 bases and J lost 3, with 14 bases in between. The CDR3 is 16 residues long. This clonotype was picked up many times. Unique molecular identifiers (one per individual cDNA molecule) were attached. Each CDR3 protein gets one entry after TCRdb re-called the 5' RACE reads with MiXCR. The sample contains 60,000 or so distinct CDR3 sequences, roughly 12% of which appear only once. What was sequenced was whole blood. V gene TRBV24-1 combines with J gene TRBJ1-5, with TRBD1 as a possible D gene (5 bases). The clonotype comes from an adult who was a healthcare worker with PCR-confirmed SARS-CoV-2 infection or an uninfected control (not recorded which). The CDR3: CATSDPRKGDNQPQHF. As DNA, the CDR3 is TGTGCCACCAGTGATCCGAGAAAAGGGGACAATCAGCCCCAGCATTTT.